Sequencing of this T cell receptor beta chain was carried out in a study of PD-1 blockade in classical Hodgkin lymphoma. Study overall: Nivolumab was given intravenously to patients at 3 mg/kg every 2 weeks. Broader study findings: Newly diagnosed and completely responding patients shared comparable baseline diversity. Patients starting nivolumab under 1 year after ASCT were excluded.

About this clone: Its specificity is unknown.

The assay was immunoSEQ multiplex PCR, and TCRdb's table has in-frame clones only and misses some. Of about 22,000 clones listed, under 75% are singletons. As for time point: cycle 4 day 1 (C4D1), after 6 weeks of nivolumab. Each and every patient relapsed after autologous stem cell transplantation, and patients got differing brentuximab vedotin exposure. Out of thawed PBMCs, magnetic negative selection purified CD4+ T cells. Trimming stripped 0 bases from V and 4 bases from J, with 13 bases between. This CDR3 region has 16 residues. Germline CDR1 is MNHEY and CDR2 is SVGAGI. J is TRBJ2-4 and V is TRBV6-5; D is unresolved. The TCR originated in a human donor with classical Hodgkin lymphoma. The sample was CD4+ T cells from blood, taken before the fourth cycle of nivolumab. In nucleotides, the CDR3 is TGTGCCAGCAGTTACTCGAAAGGGATCGGTAAAAACATTCAGTACTTC. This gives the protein CASSYSKGIGKNIQYF.